The TCR beta chain described here comes from a study of T cell repertoires in breast cancer (dated by TCRdb to 2016 to 2018). Study-level background: The study profiled tumors, lymph nodes and peripheral blood lymphocytes from breast cancer patients, plus peripheral blood from healthy control donors. ER+/PR+ status was present in the majority of the 20 to 25 patient tumors that were analyzed for shared TCRs. Controls included nine healthy donors of an age range similar to the patients. Tumor-free lymph nodes were processed without enzymatic digestion, and blood samples were separated by Ficoll. Because breast cancer has a low mutational burden and rarely has common mutations, the study reasoned that TCRs shared between breast cancer patients would target shared antigens. After being minced and digested with Liberase and DNase, tumors and tumor-involved lymph nodes were passed through 70-um and 40-um filters. On average, sequencing produced about 500,000 sequences per sample and about 9.3 reads per input cell.

Remarks on this clonotype: It has no known antigen specificity. It has no much larger one-base neighbor in the sample; base qualities were not kept.

The investigation overall reported the following: Emulsion RT-PCR was considered qualitative rather than quantitative, since transcript abundance and primer differences skewed clone recovery. Shared TCRs were encoded by various nucleotide sequences, which suggests selection and expansion based on antigen. Compared with tumor-free nodes, tumor-involved sentinel lymph nodes shared about fourfold more TCRs with matched tumor repertoires (roughly 7.3% versus 1.9%). Possible tumor specificity was suggested for 15 to 20 TCR pairs that were shared across seven or more patient tumors yet rarely found in control blood. Discarding singleton TCRs and sampling only part of each tumor may have missed genuine antitumor clones. TRBV7 predominance was observed among shared TCRs, which possibly reflected tumor recognition or mispriming bias from eight TRBV7 primers.

The method was emulsion pairing. A second nested PCR with blocking oligos suppressed unpaired genes, then a third nested PCR added Illumina adaptors and barcodes. Each master mix for emulsion RT-PCR held roughly 5,000-260,000 T cells along with C-region, Stepout and V-region primers. The emulsions were generated using the Micellula Emulsion and Purification Kit, and the RT-PCR was run with Qiagen OneStep RT-PCR reagents. Pooled libraries were sequenced with paired-end 2 x 250 reads on an Illumina MiSeq. The authors' pipeline ran thus. Read pairs were joined in Galaxy and clipped at the engineered overlap into separate alpha and beta files, and reads that were not clipped were discarded. Alpha-beta pairs were assigned with CompleteTCR, a MiTCR-based pipeline that links chains sharing read cluster identifiers using an R script. TCR sequences that were observed only once, about 1-3.3% of the total, were removed as potential sequencing errors. Using fastp at Q25 and MiXCR, TCRdb reprocessed the public reads and kept productive beta chains. Every CDR3 protein is listed once, alongside the most common genes and DNA of its rows. In this record, the V and J calls reflect TCRdb's handling and not the investigators' own analysis. This sample has around 43,000 distinct CDR3 sequences in its table, and less than 55% of those were observed once. The ten largest clonotypes hold less than 70% of the sample.

The CDR1 and CDR2 encoded by the germline V gene are SNHLY and FYNNEI. Including the terminal cysteine and phenylalanine, the CDR3 comprises 15 residues. Only CDR3 DNA is held: 45 bases, read in frame from base 1. After removal of 6 bases from V and 4 bases from J, the junction retains 10 bases not matched to a gene. Paired alpha-beta TCRs of CD8+ T cells were analyzed using an expanded emulsion RT-PCR method with primers for all TCR V genes. CD8+ T cells were isolated with a CD8 positive selection kit and were then incubated overnight in around 9.6 IU/mL IL-2 prior to emulsion RT-PCR. The specimen sequenced was CD8+ T cells. This TCR derives from a pool of human donors with breast cancer or a healthy control (not recorded which). The receptor chain draws on TRBV2 and TRBJ1-1, and 8 bases in between align with TRBD1. The nucleotides read TGTGCCAGCAGAGGATACACAGGGGGGAGCACTGAAGCTTTCTTT. Translated, this gives CASRGYTGGSTEAFF.